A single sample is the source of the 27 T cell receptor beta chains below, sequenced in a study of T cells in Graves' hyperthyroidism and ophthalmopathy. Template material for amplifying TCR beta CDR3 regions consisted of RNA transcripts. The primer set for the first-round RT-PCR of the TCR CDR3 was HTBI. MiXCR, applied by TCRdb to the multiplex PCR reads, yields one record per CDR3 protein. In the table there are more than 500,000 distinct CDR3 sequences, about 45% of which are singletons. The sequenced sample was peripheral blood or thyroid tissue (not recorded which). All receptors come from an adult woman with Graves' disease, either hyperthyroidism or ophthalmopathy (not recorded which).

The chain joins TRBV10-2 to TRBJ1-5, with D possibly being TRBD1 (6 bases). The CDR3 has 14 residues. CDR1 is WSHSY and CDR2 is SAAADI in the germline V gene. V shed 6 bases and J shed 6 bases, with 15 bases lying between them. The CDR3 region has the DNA TGCGCCAGCAGCCCGGGGGCGCGTGGTCAGCCCCAGCATTTT. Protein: CASSPGARGQPQHF.

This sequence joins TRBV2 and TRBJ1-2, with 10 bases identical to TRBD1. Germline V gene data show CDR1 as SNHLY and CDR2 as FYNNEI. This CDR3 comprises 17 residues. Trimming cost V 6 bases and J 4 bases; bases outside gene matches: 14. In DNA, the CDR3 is TGTGCCAGCAGCGCCGGGACAGGGGCTAACTCGGGCTATGGCTACACCTTC. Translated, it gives CASSAGTGANSGYGYTF.

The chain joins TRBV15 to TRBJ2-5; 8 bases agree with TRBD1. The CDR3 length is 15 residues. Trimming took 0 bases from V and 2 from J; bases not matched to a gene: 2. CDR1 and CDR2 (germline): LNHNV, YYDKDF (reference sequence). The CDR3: CATSRDWTGQETQYF. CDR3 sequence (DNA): TGTGCCACCAGCAGAGATTGGACAGGGCAAGAGACCCAGTACTTC.

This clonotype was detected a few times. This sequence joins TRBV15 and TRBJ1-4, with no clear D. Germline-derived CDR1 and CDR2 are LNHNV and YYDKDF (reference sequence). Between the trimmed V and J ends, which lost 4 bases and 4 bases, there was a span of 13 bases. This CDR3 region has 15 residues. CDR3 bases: TGTGCCACCAGCATCGAAGCAGGTAGTAATGAAAAACTGTTTTTT. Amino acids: CATSIEAGSNEKLFF.

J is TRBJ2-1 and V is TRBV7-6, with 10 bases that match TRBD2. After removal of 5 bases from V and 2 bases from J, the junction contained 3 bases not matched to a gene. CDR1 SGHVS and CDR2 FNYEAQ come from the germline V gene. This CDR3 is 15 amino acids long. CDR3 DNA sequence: TGTGCCAGCAGCATTAGCGGGAGGACCTACAATGAGCAGTTCTTC. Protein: CASSISGRTYNEQFF.

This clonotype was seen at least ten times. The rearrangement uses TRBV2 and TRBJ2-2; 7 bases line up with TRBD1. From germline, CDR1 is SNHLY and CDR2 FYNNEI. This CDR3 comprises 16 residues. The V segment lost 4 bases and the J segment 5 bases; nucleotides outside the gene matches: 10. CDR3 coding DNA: TGTGCCAGCAGTGCCCAACAGGGGCCCAGAACCGGGGAGCTGTTTTTT. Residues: CASSAQQGPRTGELFF.

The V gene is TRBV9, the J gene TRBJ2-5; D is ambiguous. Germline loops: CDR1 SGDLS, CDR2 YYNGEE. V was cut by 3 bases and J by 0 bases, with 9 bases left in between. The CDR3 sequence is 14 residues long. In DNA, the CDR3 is TGTGCCAGCAGCGGATCCCGGGACCAAGAGACCCAGTACTTC. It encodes CASSGSRDQETQYF.

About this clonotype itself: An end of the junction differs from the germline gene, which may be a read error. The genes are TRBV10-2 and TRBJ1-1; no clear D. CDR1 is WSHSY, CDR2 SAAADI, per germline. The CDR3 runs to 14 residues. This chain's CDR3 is CASSPSRMSREAFF. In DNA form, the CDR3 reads TGTGCCAGCTCACCGTCGAGGATGAGCAGGGAAGCTTTCTTT.

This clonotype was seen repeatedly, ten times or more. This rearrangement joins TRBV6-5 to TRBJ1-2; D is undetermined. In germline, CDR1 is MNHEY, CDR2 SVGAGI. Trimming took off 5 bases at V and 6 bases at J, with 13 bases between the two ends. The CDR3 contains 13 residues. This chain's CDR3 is CASSPIPKDGYTF. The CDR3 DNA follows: TGTGCCAGCAGTCCCATTCCGAAGGATGGCTACACCTTC.

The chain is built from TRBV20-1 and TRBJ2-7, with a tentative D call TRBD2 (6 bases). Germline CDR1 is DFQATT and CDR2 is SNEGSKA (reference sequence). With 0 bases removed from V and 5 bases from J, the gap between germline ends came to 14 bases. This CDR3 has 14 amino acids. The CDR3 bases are TGCAGTGCTAGAGACCTAGCGATCATAAACGAGCAGTACTTC. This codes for CSARDLAIINEQYF.

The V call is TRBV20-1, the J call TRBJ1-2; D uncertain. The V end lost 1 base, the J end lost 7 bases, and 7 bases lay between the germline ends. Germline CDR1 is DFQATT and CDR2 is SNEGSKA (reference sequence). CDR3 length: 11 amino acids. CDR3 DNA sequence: TGCAGTGCTAGAGTAGAGGGTGGCTACACCTTC. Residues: CSARVEGGYTF.

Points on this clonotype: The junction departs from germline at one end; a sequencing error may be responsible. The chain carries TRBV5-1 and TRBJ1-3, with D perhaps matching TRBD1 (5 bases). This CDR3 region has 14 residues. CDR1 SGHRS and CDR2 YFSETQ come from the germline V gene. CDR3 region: CASSPWTSGNTIYF. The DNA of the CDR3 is TGCGCCAGCAGCCCATGGACATCTGGGAACACCATATATTTT.

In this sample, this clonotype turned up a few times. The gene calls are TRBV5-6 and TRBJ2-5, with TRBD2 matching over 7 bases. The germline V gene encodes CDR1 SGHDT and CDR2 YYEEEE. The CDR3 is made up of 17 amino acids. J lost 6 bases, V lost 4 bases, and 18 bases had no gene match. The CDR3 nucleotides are TGTGCCAGCAGCCATGCAGATATTTGGGGAGGGCCGAAGACCCAGTACTTC. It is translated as CASSHADIWGGPKTQYF.

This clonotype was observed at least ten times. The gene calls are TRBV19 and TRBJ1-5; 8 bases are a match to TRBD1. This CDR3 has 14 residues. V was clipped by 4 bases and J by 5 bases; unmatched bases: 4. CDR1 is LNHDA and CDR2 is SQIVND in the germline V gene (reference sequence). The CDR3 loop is CASSTDRVYQPQHF. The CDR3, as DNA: TGTGCCAGTAGTACGGACAGGGTGTATCAGCCCCAGCATTTT.

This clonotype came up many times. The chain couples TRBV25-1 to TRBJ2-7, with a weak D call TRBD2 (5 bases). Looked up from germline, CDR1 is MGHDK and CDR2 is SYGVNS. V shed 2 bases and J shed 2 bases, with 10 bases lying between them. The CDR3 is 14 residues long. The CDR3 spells CASSEGRITYEQYF. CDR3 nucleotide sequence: TGTGCCAGCAGTGAAGGGAGAATTACCTACGAGCAGTACTTC.

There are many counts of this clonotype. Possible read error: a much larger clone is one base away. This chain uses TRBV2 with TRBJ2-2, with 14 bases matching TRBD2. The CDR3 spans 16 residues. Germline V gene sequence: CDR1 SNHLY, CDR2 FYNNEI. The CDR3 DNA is TGTGCCAGCAGGGAGGGACTAGCGGGAGTTTCCGGGAAGCTGTTTTTT. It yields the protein CASREGLAGVSGKLFF.

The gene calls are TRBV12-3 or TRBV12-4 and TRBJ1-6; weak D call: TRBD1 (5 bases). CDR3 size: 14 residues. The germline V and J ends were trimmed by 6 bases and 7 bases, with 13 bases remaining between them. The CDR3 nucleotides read TGTGCCAGCAGGGGGGGACTCTCAAATTCACCCCTCCACTTT. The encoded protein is CASRGGLSNSPLHF.

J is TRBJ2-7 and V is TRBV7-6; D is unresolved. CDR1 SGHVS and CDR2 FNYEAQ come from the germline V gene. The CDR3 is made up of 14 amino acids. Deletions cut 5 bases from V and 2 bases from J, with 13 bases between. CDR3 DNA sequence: TGTGCCAGCAGCACCGGCCCAGAGACCTACGAGCAGTACTTC. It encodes CASSTGPETYEQYF.

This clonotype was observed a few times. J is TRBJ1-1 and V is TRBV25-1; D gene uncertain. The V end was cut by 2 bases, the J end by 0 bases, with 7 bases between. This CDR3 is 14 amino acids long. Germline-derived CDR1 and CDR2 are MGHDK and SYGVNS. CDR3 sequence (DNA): TGTGCCAGCAGTGAAAACGGCATGAACACTGAAGCTTTCTTT. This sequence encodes CASSENGMNTEAFF.

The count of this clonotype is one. The CDR3 coding sequence is TGTGTCACTCGCGGGCTTAACTATGGCTACACCTTC. Amino acid sequence: CVTRGLNYGYTF. This chain uses TRBV19 with TRBJ1-2; D call uncertain. The CDR3 covers 12 residues. Germline assignment: CDR1 LNHDA and CDR2 SQIVND (reference sequence).

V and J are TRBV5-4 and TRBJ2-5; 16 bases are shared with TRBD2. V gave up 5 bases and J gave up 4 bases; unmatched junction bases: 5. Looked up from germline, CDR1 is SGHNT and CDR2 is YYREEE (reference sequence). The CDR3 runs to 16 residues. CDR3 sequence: CASSSGTSGRAETQYF. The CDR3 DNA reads TGTGCCAGCAGTTCCGGGACTAGCGGGAGGGCAGAGACCCAGTACTTC.

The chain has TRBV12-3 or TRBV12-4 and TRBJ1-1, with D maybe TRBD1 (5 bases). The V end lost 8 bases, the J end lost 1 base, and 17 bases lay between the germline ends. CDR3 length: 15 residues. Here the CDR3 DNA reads TGTGCCAGCGGAACCGGGACGCAGGGGAACACTGAAGCTTTCTTT. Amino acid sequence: CASGTGTQGNTEAFF.

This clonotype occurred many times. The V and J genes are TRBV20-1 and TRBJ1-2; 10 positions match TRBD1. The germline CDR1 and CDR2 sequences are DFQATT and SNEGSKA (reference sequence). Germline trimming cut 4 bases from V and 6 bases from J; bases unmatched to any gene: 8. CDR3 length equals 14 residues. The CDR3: CSAIGTGVSDGYTF. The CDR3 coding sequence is TGCAGTGCTATAGGGACAGGGGTTAGTGATGGCTACACCTTC.

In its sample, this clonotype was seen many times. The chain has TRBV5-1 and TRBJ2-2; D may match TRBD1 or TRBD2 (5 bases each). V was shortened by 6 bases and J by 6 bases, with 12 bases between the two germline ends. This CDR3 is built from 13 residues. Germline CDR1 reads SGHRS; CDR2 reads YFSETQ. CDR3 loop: CASTQWGSGELFF. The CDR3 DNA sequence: TGCGCCAGCACGCAGTGGGGGTCCGGGGAGCTGTTTTTT.

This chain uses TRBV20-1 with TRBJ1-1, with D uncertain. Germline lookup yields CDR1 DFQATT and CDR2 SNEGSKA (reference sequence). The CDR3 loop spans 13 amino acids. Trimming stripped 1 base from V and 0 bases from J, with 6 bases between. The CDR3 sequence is CSARVRMNTEAFF. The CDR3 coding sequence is TGCAGTGCTAGAGTACGGATGAACACTGAAGCTTTCTTT.

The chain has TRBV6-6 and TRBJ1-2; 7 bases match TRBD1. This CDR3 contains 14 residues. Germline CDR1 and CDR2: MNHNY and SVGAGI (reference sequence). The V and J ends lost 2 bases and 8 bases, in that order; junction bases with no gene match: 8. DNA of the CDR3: TGTGCCAGCAGTTACCCTACAGGGGTCATGGGCTACACCTTC. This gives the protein CASSYPTGVMGYTF.

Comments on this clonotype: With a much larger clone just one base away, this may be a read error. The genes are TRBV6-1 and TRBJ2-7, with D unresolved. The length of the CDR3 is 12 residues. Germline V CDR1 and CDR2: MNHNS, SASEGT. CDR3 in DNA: TGTGCCAGCAGTGATATTTCCCACGAGCAGTGCTTC. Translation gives CASSDISHEQCF.